Included here is one T cell receptor beta chain sequence, with context. Its antigen is not identified. The data derive from a study of CD8+ T cells in alopecia areata. On the study more broadly: At a dose of 5 to 10 mg twice daily, oral tofacitinib was given to treated patients. Treated patients received severity scores based on the percentage of scalp area affected.

The ends were cut back, 3 bases at V and 6 bases at J, with 2 bases in the middle. The CDR3 spans 10 residues. Germline assignment: CDR1 SNHLY and CDR2 FYNNEI. Once RNA had been extracted, it was reverse transcribed into cDNA to act as the sequencing template. Assay used: immunoSEQ multiplex PCR; TCRdb lists only in-frame clones, some missing. The profile shows roughly 190,000 clones, approximately 56% of them singletons. The treatment is: oral pan-JAK inhibitor, 5-10 mg twice daily. Whole-study results and caveats: The study found tofacitinib significantly decreased scalp clonality and expanded CD8+ clones among the top 100.

Sample: CD4+ T cells sorted from blood, taken at week 4, from a patient treated with tofacitinib. The source is a human donor with alopecia areata. This chain links TRBV2 with TRBJ1-2; no firm D call. The CDR3 loop is CASSENGYTF. For the CDR3, the DNA is TGTGCCAGCAGTGAGAATGGCTACACCTTC.